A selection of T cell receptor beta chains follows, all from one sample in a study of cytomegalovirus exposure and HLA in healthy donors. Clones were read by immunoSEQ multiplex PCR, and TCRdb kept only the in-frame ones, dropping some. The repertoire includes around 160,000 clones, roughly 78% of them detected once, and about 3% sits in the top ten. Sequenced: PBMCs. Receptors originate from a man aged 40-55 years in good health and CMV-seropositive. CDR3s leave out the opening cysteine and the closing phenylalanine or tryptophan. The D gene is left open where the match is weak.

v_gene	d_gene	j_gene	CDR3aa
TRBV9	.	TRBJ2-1	ASSVPDVGSSYNEQF
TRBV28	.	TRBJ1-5	ASSFSDQPQH
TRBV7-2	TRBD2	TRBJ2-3	ASSLKASGTGTDTQY
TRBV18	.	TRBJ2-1	ASSPPGSTDNEQF
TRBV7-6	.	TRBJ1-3	ASSGPGHTGLDSGNTIY
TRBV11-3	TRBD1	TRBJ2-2	ASTERRGPTGELF
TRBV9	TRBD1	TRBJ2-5	ASSVGGGPGETQY
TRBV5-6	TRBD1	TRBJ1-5	ASSLTGGLQPQH
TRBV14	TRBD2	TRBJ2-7	ASSQPGLAGGWYEQY
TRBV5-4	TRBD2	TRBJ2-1	ASSDPREGPYNEQF